This T cell receptor beta chain derives from a study of blood T cell repertoires in COVID-19. Study-wide context: Spain, Italy and the United States supplied samples that represented acute and convalescent COVID-19. The cDNA or gDNA used as material had been derived from T cells, B-cell-depleted T cells, or PBMCs.

Germline CDR1 reads MNHEY; CDR2 reads SVGEGT. V dropped 4 bases and J dropped 6; count of bases not matched to a gene: 10. This CDR3 is 15 amino acids long. This clone came up a few times. Authors' methods: It was from reference gene primer amplification that nucleated cell counts were estimated. TCRdb keeps only in-frame clones here, not all; method: immunoSEQ multiplex PCR. That table is the source of V, J and clone size, and D and trimming were worked out from the DNA. This table has about 160,000 clones, roughly 84% appearing once. Material for sequencing was peripheral blood. The TCR sequence derives from a woman aged 80 or older with active or convalescent COVID-19. The V call is TRBV6-2 or TRBV6-3, the J call TRBJ2-7; TRBD1 agrees at 9 bases. The CDR3: CASSSAGTGTVEQYF. The CDR3 DNA reads as TGTGCCAGCAGTTCGGCCGGGACAGGGACCGTCGAGCAGTACTTC.